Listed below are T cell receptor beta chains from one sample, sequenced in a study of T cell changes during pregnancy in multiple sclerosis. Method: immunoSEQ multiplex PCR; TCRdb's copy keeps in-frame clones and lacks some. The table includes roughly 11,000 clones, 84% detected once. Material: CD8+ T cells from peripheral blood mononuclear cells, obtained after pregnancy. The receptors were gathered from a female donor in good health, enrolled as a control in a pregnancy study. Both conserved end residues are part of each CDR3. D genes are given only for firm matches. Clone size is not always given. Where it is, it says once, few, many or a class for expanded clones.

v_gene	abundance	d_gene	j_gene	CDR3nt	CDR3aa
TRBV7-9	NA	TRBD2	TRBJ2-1	TGTGCCAGCAGCTTTAGAAATAGCGGGACCTACAATGAGCAGTTCTTC	CASSFRNSGTYNEQFF
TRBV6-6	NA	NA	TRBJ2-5	TGTGCCAGCAGCCCCTCGGACTACACAAGGGAGACCCAGTACTTC	CASSPSDYTRETQYF
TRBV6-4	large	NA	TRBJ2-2	TGTGCCAGCAGTGCCTCAATGGAGTCCGGGGAGCTGTTTTTT	CASSASMESGELFF
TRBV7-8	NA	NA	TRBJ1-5	TGTGCCAGCAGCTTAGGATGGGGGGGAGAGAGCAATCAGCCCCAGCATTTT	CASSLGWGGESNQPQHF
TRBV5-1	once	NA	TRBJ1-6	TGCGCCAGCAGCTTGGCCAATTCCCAAAATTCACCCCTCCACTTT	CASSLANSQNSPLHF
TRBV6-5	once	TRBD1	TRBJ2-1	TGTGCCAGCAGTTACACCTCGGGACAGTACAATGAGCAGTTCTTC	CASSYTSGQYNEQFF
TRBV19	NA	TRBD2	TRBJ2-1	TGTGCCAGTAGTCCCTTTTGGCGGGAGGGCCTAAATGAGCAGTTCTTC	CASSPFWREGLNEQFF
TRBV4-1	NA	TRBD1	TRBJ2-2	TGCGCCAGCAGCCAACGACAGGGGCGGAGCGGGGAGCTGTTTTTT	CASSQRQGRSGELFF
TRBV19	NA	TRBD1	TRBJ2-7	TGTGCCAGCCGACAGGGTTCCTACGAGCAGTACTTC	CASRQGSYEQYF
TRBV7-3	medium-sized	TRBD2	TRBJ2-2	TGTGCCAGCAGCTTAGGGCTAGCGGGAGGCTACACCGGGGAGCTGTTTTTT	CASSLGLAGGYTGELFF
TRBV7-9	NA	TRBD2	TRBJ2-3	TGTGCCAGCAGCTTCAGTCCCGGGACTAGCGGGGGGAGCTTCCATTTT	CASSFSPGTSGGSFHF
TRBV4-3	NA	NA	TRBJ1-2	TGCGCCAGCAGCCTCTCTCTGGGCACCGGCTATGGCTACACCTTC	CASSLSLGTGYGYTF
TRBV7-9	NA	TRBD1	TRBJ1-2	TGTGCCAGCAGCCCCTACCTGGACAGGTTCTTTAACTATGGCTACACCTTC	CASSPYLDRFFNYGYTF
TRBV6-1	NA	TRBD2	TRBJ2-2	TGTGCCAGCAACAGCGGGAGCGAGGCCGGGGAGCTGTTTTTT	CASNSGSEAGELFF
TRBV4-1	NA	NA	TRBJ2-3	TGCGCCAGCAGCTGGCCAAAACAGGGTAGCACAGATACGCAGTATTTT	CASSWPKQGSTDTQYF
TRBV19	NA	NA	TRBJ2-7	TGTGCCAGTAGTTGGTACGGCGGCTCCTACGAGCAGTACTTC	CASSWYGGSYEQYF
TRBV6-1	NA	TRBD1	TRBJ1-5	TGTGCCAGCAGTGCCCGGCAGGGGGCGAATCAGCCCCAGCATTTT	CASSARQGANQPQHF
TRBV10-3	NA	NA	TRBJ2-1	TGTGCCATCAGTGAGTCGTCAGGGCAGTACAATGAGCAGTTCTTC	CAISESSGQYNEQFF
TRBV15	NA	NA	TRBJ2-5	TGTGCCACCAGCCGGGGGCGGGAGCAAGAGACCCAGTACTTC	CATSRGREQETQYF
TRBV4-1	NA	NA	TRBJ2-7	TGCGCCAGCAGCCCTCAACCGGGATTAGCTTACGAGCAGTACTTC	CASSPQPGLAYEQYF
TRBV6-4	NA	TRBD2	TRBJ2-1	TGTGCCAGCAGTGAGGCTAGCGGGGCCTACAATGAGCAGTTCTTC	CASSEASGAYNEQFF
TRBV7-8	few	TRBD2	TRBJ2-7	TGTGCCAGCAGCTTAGGGCAGGGAGGGCTAAGCTCCTACGAGCAGTACTTC	CASSLGQGGLSSYEQYF
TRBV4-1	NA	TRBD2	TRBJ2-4	TGCGCCAGCAGCCACCTAGCGGGAGCCAAAAACATTCAGTACTTC	CASSHLAGAKNIQYF
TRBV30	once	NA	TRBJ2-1	TGTGCCTGGAGTGTATACGGGATGGGTGAGCAGTTCTTC	CAWSVYGMGEQFF
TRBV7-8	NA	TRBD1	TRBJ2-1	TGTGCCAGCAGTCCGTTGACAGGGGCAATCTACAATGAGCAGTTCTTC	CASSPLTGAIYNEQFF
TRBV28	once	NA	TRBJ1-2	TGTGCCAGCAGTCCCATGAAGCGGTATGGCTACACCTTC	CASSPMKRYGYTF
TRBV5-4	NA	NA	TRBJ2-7	TGTGCCAGCAGGGACTCCCAGTTCTCCTACGAGCAGTACTTC	CASRDSQFSYEQYF
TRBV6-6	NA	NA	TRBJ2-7	TGTGCCAGCAGAACCAGAGCTAGCAGCGAGCAGTACTTC	CASRTRASSEQYF
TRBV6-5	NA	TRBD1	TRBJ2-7	TGTGCCAGCAGTCCCGGACAGGGGGTCTACGAGCAGTACTTC	CASSPGQGVYEQYF
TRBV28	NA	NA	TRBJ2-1	TGTGCCAGCAGCGAAACCGCTGAGCCCTACAATGAGCAGTTCTTC	CASSETAEPYNEQFF
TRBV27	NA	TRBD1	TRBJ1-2	TGTGCCAGCAGTTTCCAACAGGGGGCCGACTACACCTTC	CASSFQQGADYTF
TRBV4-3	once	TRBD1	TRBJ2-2	TGCGCCAGCAGATGGGACAGGAACACCGGGGAGCTGTTTTTT	CASRWDRNTGELFF
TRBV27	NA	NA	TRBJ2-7	TGTGCCAGCAGTTTAACAGGCACCTACGAGCAGTACTTC	CASSLTGTYEQYF
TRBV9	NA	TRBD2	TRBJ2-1	TGTGCCAGCAGCGCCCCCCGTGGCAGGTGGGGACTAGCGGACTACAATGAGCAGTTCTTC	CASSAPRGRWGLADYNEQFF
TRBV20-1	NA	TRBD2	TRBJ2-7	TGCACACCCGGGGGGGGGAACGAGCAGTACTTC	CTPGGGNEQYF
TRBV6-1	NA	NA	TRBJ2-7	TGTGCCAGCAGTGAGATGGTAGAAGGGGCCTACGAGCAGTACTTC	CASSEMVEGAYEQYF
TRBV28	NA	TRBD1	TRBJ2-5	TGTGCCAGCAGTTTCTGGGCCGTGACAGGGGGTCAAGAGACCCAGTACTTC	CASSFWAVTGGQETQYF
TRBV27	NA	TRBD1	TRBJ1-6	TGTGCCAGCAGCGCAGGGGGCTCCTATAATTCACCCCTCCACTTT	CASSAGGSYNSPLHF
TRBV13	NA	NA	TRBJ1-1	TGTGCCAGCAGCTTATCTAACACTGAAGCTTTCTTT	CASSLSNTEAFF
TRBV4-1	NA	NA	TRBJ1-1	TGCGCCAGCAGCCAAGAGGGCAGGGGCACTGAAGCTTTCTTT	CASSQEGRGTEAFF
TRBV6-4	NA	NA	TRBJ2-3	TGTGCCAGCAGTGACCAGGGGCAGACAGATACGCAGTATTTT	CASSDQGQTDTQYF
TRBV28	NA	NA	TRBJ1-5	TGTGCCAGCAGACGAAGACAGGGCAATCAGCCCCAGCATTTT	CASRRRQGNQPQHF
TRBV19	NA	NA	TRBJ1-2	TGTGCCAGTAGTATGGCCCCACCGATCTATGGCTACACCTTC	CASSMAPPIYGYTF
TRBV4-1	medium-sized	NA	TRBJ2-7	TGCGCCAGCAGCCGCGGGGCCTCCTACGAGCAGTACTTC	CASSRGASYEQYF
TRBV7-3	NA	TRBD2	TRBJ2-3	TGTGCCAGCAGTTACCCGGCGACTAGCGGTGGGGCAGATACGCAGTATTTT	CASSYPATSGGADTQYF
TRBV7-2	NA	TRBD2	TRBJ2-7	TGTGCCAGCAGCTCCCTCTCGGGAGGCTACGAGCAGTACTTC	CASSSLSGGYEQYF
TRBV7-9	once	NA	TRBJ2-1	TGTGCCAGCAGGATGAGGGGGAGCTCCTACAATGAGCAGTTCTTC	CASRMRGSSYNEQFF
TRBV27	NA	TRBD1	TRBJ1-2	TGTGCCAGCAGCGAGACAGGGATGAGTGGCTACACCTTC	CASSETGMSGYTF
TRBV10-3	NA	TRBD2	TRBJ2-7	TGTGCCATCGGGCCGAGGGCCCGGACTAGCGGGAGATCCGAGCAGTACTTC	CAIGPRARTSGRSEQYF
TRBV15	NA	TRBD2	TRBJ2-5	TGTGCCACCAGCAGTTCAACCATTGGACTAGCGGGGCCACAAGAGACCCAGTACTTC	CATSSSTIGLAGPQETQYF
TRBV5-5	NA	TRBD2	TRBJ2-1	TGTGCCAGCACCGCCTCCGCTAGCGGAAACAATGAGCAGTTCTTC	CASTASASGNNEQFF
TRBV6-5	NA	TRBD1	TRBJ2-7	TGTGCCAGCAGTCCGGGGACAGGTCTCTACGAGCAGTACTTC	CASSPGTGLYEQYF
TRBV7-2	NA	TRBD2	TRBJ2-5	TGTGCCAGCAGCTTAGTCGGGCGGGGGACCGTAACCCAAGAGACCCAGTACTTC	CASSLVGRGTVTQETQYF
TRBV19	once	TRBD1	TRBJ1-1	TGTGCCAGTAGAGACGACAGGGCGAACACTGAAGCTTTCTTT	CASRDDRANTEAFF
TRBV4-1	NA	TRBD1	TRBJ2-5	TGCGCCAGCAGCCAGCTCTCGAACAGGGGGTTATCAGAAGAGACCCAGTACTTC	CASSQLSNRGLSEETQYF
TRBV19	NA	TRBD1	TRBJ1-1	TGTGCCAGTAGTCCCCTTGGACAGGCGGCACGCACTGAAGCTTTCTTT	CASSPLGQAARTEAFF